The entry that follows covers one TCR beta chain sequence. As processed by the authors: Reference gene primer amplification gave nucleated cell count estimates. The assay was immunoSEQ multiplex PCR, and TCRdb's table has in-frame clones only and misses some. From that table come the V and J calls and clone size; the DNA was used to work out D and trimming. In the table there are over 200,000 clones, approximately 89% of which are singletons. This sample is part of a study of blood T cell repertoires in COVID-19. At the level of the study: Acute-phase and convalescent COVID-19 samples originated in the United States, Italy and Spain. From T cells, B-cell-depleted T cells, or PBMCs came the material, which was cDNA or gDNA.

CDR3 length: 16 residues. V shed 5 bases and J 2 bases; nucleotides not matched to a gene: 8. Looked up from germline, CDR1 is MGHRA and CDR2 is YSYEKL. This TCR derives from a woman aged 40 to 50 with acute or convalescent COVID-19. The rearrangement links TRBV4-1 to TRBJ2-3; 9 nucleotides line up with TRBD2. Sequenced sample: peripheral blood. The CDR3 here is CASSYSGTSSTDTQYF. The CDR3 nucleotides read TGCGCCAGCAGCTATTCTGGGACTAGCTCCACAGATACGCAGTATTTT.